This TCR beta chain originates from a study of glioma-infiltrating T cells. Using RNA template, CDR3s of TCR alpha and beta were amplified with iRepertoire arm-PCR. TCRdb reprocessed the multiplex PCR reads via MiXCR and lists one record per CDR3 protein. Here the sample spans approximately 190,000 distinct CDR3 sequences, approximately 30% being singletons. In its sample, this clonotype was seen many times. Unmatched junction bases numbered 7, after V lost 6 bases and J lost 6 bases. This CDR3 comprises 14 residues. Germline-derived CDR1 and CDR2 are MNHNS and SASEGT. The origin of this receptor is a human donor with low-grade glioma or glioblastoma, undergoing nonglioma brain surgery, or in good health (not recorded which). Sequenced: glioma tissue, nonneoplastic brain tissue, or PBMCs (not recorded which). This chain links TRBV6-1 with TRBJ2-3; the match to TRBD1 covers 9 bases. CDR3 coding DNA: TGTGCCAGCAGCCCGGACAGGGGTTTTGATACGCAGTATTTT. Encoded protein: CASSPDRGFDTQYF.